This note documents a single T cell receptor (beta chain) sequence. Combining a sample-barcoded 5' primer with a J-beta primer mix, a second PCR ran for 7 to 11 cycles. No fewer than 3 million CDR3-containing paired-end reads came from each sample. TCRdb reprocessed the 5' RACE reads via MiXCR and lists one record per CDR3 protein. This table has some 1.5 million distinct CDR3 sequences, over 25% appearing once. CDR3 length: 13 amino acids. Germline V gene sequence: CDR1 LGHDT, CDR2 YNNKEL (reference sequence). Between the trimmed V and J ends, which lost 0 bases and 10 bases, there was a span of 9 bases. This sample is part of a study of blood T cells in healthy people across ages.

The chain combines TRBV3-1 with TRBJ1-4; D is undetermined. The receptor was isolated from a woman aged 30 to 39 in good health. Sequenced: blood. CDR3 bases: TGTGCCAGCAGCCAAGACACGGGAGGAAAACTGTTTTTT. It codes for CASSQDTGGKLFF.